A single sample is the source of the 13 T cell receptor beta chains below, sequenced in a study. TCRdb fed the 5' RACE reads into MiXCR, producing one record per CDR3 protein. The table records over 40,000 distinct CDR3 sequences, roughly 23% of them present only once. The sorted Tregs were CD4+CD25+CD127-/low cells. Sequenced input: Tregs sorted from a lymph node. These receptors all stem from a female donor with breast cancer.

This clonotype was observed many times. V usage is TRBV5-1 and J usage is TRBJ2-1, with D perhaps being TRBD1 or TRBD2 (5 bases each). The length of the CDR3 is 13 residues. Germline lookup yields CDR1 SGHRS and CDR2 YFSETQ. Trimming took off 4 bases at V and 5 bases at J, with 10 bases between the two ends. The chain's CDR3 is CASSPGPNNEQFF. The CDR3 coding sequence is TGCGCCAGCAGCCCGGGACCTAACAATGAGCAGTTCTTC.

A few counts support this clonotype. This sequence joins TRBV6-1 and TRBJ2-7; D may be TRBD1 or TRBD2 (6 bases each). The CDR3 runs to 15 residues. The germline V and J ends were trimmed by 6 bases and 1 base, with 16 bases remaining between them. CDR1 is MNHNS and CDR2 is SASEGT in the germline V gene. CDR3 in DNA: TGTGCCAGCAGACAGGGAGGTATAGATTCCTACGAGCAGTACTTC. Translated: CASRQGGIDSYEQYF.

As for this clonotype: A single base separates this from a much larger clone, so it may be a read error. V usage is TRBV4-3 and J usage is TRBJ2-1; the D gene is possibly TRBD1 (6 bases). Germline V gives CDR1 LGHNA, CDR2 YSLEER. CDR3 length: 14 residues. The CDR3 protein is CTSTPDSSYNEQFF. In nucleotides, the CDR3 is TGCACCAGCACGCCGGACAGCTCCTACAATGAGCAGTTCTTC.

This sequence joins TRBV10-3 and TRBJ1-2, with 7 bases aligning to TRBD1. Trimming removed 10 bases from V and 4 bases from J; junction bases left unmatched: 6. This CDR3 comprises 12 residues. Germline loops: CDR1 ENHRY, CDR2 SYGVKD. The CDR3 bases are TGTGCCACCAGGGACAGCGGCTATGGCTACACCTTC. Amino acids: CATRDSGYGYTF.

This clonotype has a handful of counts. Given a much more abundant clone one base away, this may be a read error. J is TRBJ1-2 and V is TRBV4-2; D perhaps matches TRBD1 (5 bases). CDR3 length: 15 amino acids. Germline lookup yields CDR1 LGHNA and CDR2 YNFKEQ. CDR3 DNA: TGTGCCAGCGGCCAAGCCCCGGGACTTAACTATGGCTACACCTTC. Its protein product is CASGQAPGLNYGYTF.

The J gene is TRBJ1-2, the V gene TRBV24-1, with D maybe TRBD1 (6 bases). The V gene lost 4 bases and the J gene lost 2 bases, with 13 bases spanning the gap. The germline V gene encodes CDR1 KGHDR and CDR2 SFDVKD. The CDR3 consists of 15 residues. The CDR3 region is CATSDLGQHNYGYTF. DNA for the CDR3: TGTGCCACCAGTGACCTTGGACAGCACAACTATGGCTACACCTTC.

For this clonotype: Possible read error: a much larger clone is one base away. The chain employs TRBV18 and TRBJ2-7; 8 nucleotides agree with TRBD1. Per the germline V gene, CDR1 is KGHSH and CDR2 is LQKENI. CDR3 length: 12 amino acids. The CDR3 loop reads CASSPDRVGQNF. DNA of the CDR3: TGTGCCAGCTCACCGGACAGGGTAGGACAGAACTTC.

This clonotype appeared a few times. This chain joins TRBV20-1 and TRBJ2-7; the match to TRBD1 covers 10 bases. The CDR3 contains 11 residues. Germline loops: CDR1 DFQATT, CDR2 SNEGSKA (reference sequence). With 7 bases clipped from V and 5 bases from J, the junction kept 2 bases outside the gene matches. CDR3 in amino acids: CSVGQGDEQYF. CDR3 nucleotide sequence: TGCAGTGTAGGACAGGGGGACGAGCAGTACTTC.

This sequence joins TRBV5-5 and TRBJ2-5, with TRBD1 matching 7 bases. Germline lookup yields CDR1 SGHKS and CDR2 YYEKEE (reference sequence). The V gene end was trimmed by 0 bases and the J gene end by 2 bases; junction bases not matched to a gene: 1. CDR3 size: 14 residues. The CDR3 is CASSLGGQQETQYF. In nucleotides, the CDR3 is TGTGCCAGCAGCTTGGGGGGACAGCAAGAGACCCAGTACTTC. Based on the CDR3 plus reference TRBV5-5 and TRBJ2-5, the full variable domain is DAGVTQSPTHLIKTRGQQVTLRCSPISGHKSVSWYQQVLGQGPQFIFQYYEKEERGRGNFPDRFSARQFPNYSSELNVNALLLGDSALYLCASSLGGQQETQYFGPGTRLLVL.

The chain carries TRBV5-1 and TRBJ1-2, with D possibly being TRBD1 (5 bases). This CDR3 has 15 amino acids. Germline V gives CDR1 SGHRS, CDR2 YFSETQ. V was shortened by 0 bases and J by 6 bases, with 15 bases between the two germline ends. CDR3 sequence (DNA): TGCGCCAGCAGCTTGGAGGGACCGATTACGGATGGCTACACCTTC. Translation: CASSLEGPITDGYTF.

CDR3 protein: CASSPGGQGFTGELFF. The DNA for the CDR3 is TGTGCCAGCAGCCCGGGGGGACAGGGGTTTACCGGGGAGCTGTTTTTT. The rearrangement links TRBV7-2 to TRBJ2-2; TRBD1 aligns across 10 bases. The CDR3 has 16 residues. V lost 5 bases to trimming and J lost 5 bases; unmatched junction nucleotides: 8. Germline V CDR1 and CDR2: SGHTA, FQGNSA.

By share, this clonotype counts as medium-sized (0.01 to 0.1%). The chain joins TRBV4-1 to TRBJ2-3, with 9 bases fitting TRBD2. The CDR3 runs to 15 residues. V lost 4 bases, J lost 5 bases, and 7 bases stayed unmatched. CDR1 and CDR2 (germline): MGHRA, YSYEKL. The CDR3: CASSLTGLAGDTQYF. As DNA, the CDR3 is TGCGCCAGCAGCCTGACGGGACTAGCCGGAGATACGCAGTATTTT.

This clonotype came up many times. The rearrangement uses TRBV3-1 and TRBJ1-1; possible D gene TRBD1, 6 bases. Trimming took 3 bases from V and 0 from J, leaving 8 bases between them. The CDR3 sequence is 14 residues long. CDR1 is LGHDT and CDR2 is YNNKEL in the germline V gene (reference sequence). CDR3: CASSHQGMNTEAFF. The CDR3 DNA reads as TGTGCCAGCAGCCACCAGGGGATGAACACTGAAGCTTTCTTT.